The source of this T cell receptor beta chain is a study of CD8 T cells in Susac syndrome. Regarding the study as a whole: Acknowledgment was made by the study that its TCR sequencing and HLA analysis involved a relatively small number of individuals.

Random hexamers were used to reverse transcribe the RNA input (about 0.5 to 1 ug). TCRdb reanalysed the immunoSEQ multiplex PCR reads using MiXCR and keeps one entry per CDR3 protein. The table shows around 180,000 distinct CDR3 sequences, with roughly 92% occurring only once. To note about this clonotype: The antigen is not known.

V dropped 4 bases and J dropped 0; count of bases not matched to a gene: 8. This CDR3 is 16 amino acids long. CDR1 SGHRS and CDR2 YFSETQ come from the germline V gene. The clonotype originates from a human donor with multiple sclerosis. The sequenced material came from CD4+ T cells from PBMCs. The chain couples TRBV5-1 to TRBJ2-3, with 7 bases fitting TRBD1. CDR3 sequence (DNA): TGCGCCAGCAGCCCCTCCGGGACAGAGAGCACAGATACGCAGTATTTT. Protein product: CASSPSGTESTDTQYF.